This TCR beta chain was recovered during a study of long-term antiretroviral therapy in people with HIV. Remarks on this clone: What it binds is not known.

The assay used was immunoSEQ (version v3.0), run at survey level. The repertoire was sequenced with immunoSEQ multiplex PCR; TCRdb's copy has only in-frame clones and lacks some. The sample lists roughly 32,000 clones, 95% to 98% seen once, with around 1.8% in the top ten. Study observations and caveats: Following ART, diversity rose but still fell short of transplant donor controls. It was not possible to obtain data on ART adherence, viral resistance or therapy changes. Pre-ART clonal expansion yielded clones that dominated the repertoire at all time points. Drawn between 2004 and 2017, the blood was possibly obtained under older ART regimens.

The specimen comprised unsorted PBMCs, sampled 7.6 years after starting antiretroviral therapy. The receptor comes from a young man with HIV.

The CDR3 DNA follows: TGTGCCAGTAGTATAGATCACCCAGCGGGGGCGAGCACCGGGGAGCTGTTTTTT. This sequence encodes CASSIDHPAGASTGELFF. The chain has TRBV19 and TRBJ2-2; 8 bases fit TRBD2. CDR1 is LNHDA, CDR2 SQIVND, per germline (reference sequence). Unmatched junction bases numbered 10, after V lost 0 bases and J lost 4 bases. The CDR3 length is 18 residues.